This TCR beta chain was profiled in a study of T-cell reconstitution after alpha-beta-depleted transplantation in children. Unique molecular identifiers featured in how the TCRbeta library was prepared. In TCRdb, the PCR reads were re-called with MiXCR into one record per CDR3 protein. The sample has some 120,000 distinct CDR3 sequences, about 23% seen once. Note on this clonotype: The antigen remains unidentified.

Study-wide points: It was newly produced T cells that mostly accounted for T-cell counts and diversity one year after transplant.

Per germline, CDR1 LGHNA and CDR2 YNFKEQ. The CDR3 has 16 amino acids. V lost 4 bases, J lost 6 bases, and 10 bases stayed unmatched. The chain is built from TRBV4-2 and TRBJ2-4; 9 bases match TRBD1. The source was PBMCs, mostly from graft donor cells, collected 180 days after TCRalphabeta/CD19-depleted stem cell transplant. The TCR was taken from a male patient between 2 and 15 years old who had a stem cell transplant for chronic granulomatous disease, so the T cells may come from the graft donor. CDR3: CASSRRPGQGGNIQYF. The CDR3 DNA follows: TGTGCCAGCAGCCGCCGCCCGGGACAGGGCGGAAACATTCAGTACTTC.